Below, 20 T cell receptor beta chains from the same sample are listed, as sequenced in a study of blood T cells in healthy people across ages. With a J-beta primer mix and a sample-barcoded 5' primer, a second PCR ran about 6 to 11 cycles. TCRdb fed the 5' RACE reads into MiXCR, producing one record per CDR3 protein. There are 250,000 to 300,000 distinct CDR3 sequences in the sample; roughly 27% occur only once, and approximately 29% lies in the top ten. Sequenced input: blood. Receptors originate from a woman between 65 and 79 years old in good health.

For this clonotype: A read error may produce the germline difference seen at one junction end. The V and J genes are TRBV25-1 and TRBJ2-7; tentative D call: TRBD1 (6 bases). The CDR3 runs 13 residues. In germline, CDR1 is MGHDK, CDR2 SYGVNS. The CDR3 sequence is CASSGTAQETQCF. The CDR3 DNA reads as TGTGCCAGCAGTGGGACAGCCCAAGAGACCCAGTGCTTC.

J is TRBJ2-5 and V is TRBV9; D remains ambiguous. Germline CDR1 reads SGDLS; CDR2 reads YYNGEE. The CDR3 runs to 14 residues. Trimming pared 4 bases from V and 1 base from J, leaving 11 bases between. The CDR3 spells CASSTGPGQETQYF. The CDR3 bases are TGTGCCAGCAGCACCGGACCGGGCCAAGAGACCCAGTACTTC.

The chain employs TRBV5-1 and TRBJ2-3, with no clear D. Germline V gene data show CDR1 as SGHRS and CDR2 as YFSETQ. V lost 1 base and J lost 4, with 4 bases in between. The CDR3 runs to 12 residues. The CDR3 DNA is TGCGCCAGCAGCTTGCCGGCAGATACGCAGTATTTT. Its translation: CASSLPADTQYF. Based on the CDR3 plus reference TRBV5-1 and TRBJ2-3, the full variable domain is KAGVTQTPRYLIKTRGQQVTLSCSPISGHRSVSWYQQTPGQGLQFLFEYFSETQRNKGNFPGRFSGRQFSNSRSEMNVSTLELGDSALYLCASSLPADTQYFGPGTRLTVL.

This chain uses TRBV7-3 with TRBJ2-2, with a possible D match to TRBD2 (5 bases). V shed 5 bases and J shed 6 bases, with 10 bases lying between them. This CDR3 is 13 amino acids long. The germline V gene encodes CDR1 SGHTA and CDR2 FQGTGA. CDR3 protein: CASSRAGPGELFF. For the CDR3, the DNA is TGTGCCAGCAGCCGCGCGGGTCCCGGGGAGCTGTTTTTT.

This chain's CDR3 is CSALTASSGNTIYF. The CDR3 DNA is TGCAGTGCTTTGACAGCGTCCTCTGGAAACACCATATATTTT. The chain employs TRBV20-1 and TRBJ1-3, with D possibly being TRBD1 (5 bases). Germline assignment: CDR1 DFQATT and CDR2 SNEGSKA (reference sequence). This CDR3 is built from 14 residues. Trimming stripped 5 bases from V and 0 bases from J, with 11 bases between.

There are a few counts of this clonotype. The chain uses TRBV12-3 or TRBV12-4 and TRBJ2-7, with D perhaps being TRBD1 or TRBD2 (5 bases each). V was clipped by 5 bases and J by 2 bases, with 16 bases between them. The length of the CDR3 is 15 residues. CDR3 sequence reads: CASSPGGRSPYEQYF. In DNA form, the CDR3 reads TGTGCCAGCAGTCCTGGGGGAAGGAGTCCCTACGAGCAGTACTTC.

This clonotype turned up a few times. This chain links TRBV20-1 with TRBJ2-5; D unresolved. The germline V gene has CDR1 DFQATT and CDR2 SNEGSKA (reference sequence). Deletions cut 0 bases from V and 5 bases from J, with 4 bases between. The CDR3 covers 11 residues. CDR3 residues: CSARDVETQYF. CDR3 coding DNA: TGCAGTGCTAGAGATGTGGAGACCCAGTACTTC.

The chain links TRBV12-3 or TRBV12-4 to TRBJ1-1; possibly TRBD1 for D (5 bases). The CDR3 covers 17 residues. V was pared by 5 bases and J by 0 bases, with 19 bases between. CDR3 in amino acids: CASSRLIQGTVNTEAFF. The CDR3 DNA follows: TGTGCCAGCAGTCGATTGATCCAGGGTACGGTGAACACTGAAGCTTTCTTT.

This clonotype was recorded many times. This chain uses TRBV2 with TRBJ2-1; perhaps TRBD2 as D (5 bases). The V gene lost 7 bases and the J gene lost 8 bases, with 12 bases spanning the gap. In germline, CDR1 is SNHLY, CDR2 FYNNEI. CDR3 length: 12 amino acids. CDR3 amino acids: CASKVEVYEQFF. Here the CDR3 DNA reads TGTGCCAGCAAGGTGGAGGTCTATGAGCAGTTCTTC.

The rearrangement joins TRBV28 to TRBJ2-6, with D maybe TRBD1 (6 bases). CDR1 MDHEN and CDR2 SYDVKM come from the germline V gene. This CDR3 is built from 17 residues. V was trimmed by 6 bases and J by 1 base, leaving 16 bases between them. The CDR3 protein is CASRYRDGQSGANVLTF. Here the CDR3 DNA reads TGTGCCAGCAGATATCGGGACGGACAGTCTGGGGCCAACGTCCTGACTTTC.

CDR3 DNA sequence: TGCGCCAGCAGGGCTGGAAACACCATATATTTT. Encoded protein: CASRAGNTIYF. V is TRBV5-1 and J is TRBJ1-3; D is unresolved. The CDR3 consists of 11 residues. Germline values: CDR1 SGHRS, CDR2 YFSETQ. Trimming removed 5 bases from V and 2 bases from J, with 2 bases in between.

This clonotype showed up just a few times. V usage is TRBV12-3 or TRBV12-4 and J usage is TRBJ1-1; D ambiguous. The CDR3 consists of 13 residues. Trimming cost V 4 bases and J 1 base, with 7 bases left between them. The CDR3 nucleotides are TGTGCCAGCAGTTCCCCTGGGAACACTGAAGCTTTCTTT. This sequence encodes CASSSPGNTEAFF.

The chain has TRBV29-1 and TRBJ2-5; 7 positions agree with TRBD2. Per the germline V gene, CDR1 is SQVTM and CDR2 is ANQGSEA. This CDR3 comprises 14 residues. J was trimmed by 4 bases and V by 6 bases; bases with no gene match: 11. CDR3 bases: TGCAGCGTGAAAGGACTAGGAGTGGCAGAGACCCAGTACTTC. The encoded protein is CSVKGLGVAETQYF.

This clonotype has a count of ten or more. This chain links TRBV5-1 with TRBJ2-3; D unresolved. Trimming shortened V by 0 bases and J by 0 bases, and 5 bases separated the two germline ends. Germline assignment: CDR1 SGHRS and CDR2 YFSETQ. The CDR3 runs 14 residues. The CDR3 nucleotides read TGCGCCAGCAGCTTGGCGGCCAGCACAGATACGCAGTATTTT. As protein: CASSLAASTDTQYF.

V usage is TRBV20-1 and J usage is TRBJ1-2; D call uncertain. This CDR3 has 12 amino acids. Germline CDR1 reads DFQATT; CDR2 reads SNEGSKA (reference sequence). The CDR3 bases are TGCAGCCCCGCGACGGGGAACTATGGCTACACCTTC. Amino acid sequence: CSPATGNYGYTF.

This chain joins TRBV29-1 and TRBJ2-4; no reliable D call. Germline assignment: CDR1 SQVTM and CDR2 ANQGSEA. Trimming cost V 6 bases and J 3 bases, with 6 bases left between them. The length of the CDR3 is 11 residues. CDR3 nucleotides: TGCAGCGTGCGAAGCAAAAACATTCAGTACTTC. Translation gives CSVRSKNIQYF. The complete variable domain, with remaining parts taken from reference TRBV29-1 and TRBJ2-4, reads SAVISQKPSRDICQRGTSLTIQCQVDSQVTMMFWYRQQPGQSLTLIATANQGSEATYESGFVIDKFPISRPNLTFSTLTVSNMSPEDSSIYLCSVRSKNIQYFGAGTRLSVL.

The chain joins TRBV7-8 to TRBJ1-2; possible D gene TRBD1, 5 bases. This CDR3 region has 16 residues. The V gene's germline CDR1 is SGHVS and CDR2 FQNEAQ. V was trimmed by 4 bases and J by 4 bases, leaving 19 bases between them. CDR3 coding DNA: TGTGCCAGCAGCTCCCGGAGGGGTTTAGGACCCTATGGCTACACCTTC. Translation: CASSSRRGLGPYGYTF. The full variable domain, completed using reference TRBV7-8 and TRBJ1-2, is GAGVSQSPRYKVAKRGQDVALRCDPISGHVSLFWYQQALGQGPEFLTYFQNEAQLDKSGLPSDRFFAERPEGSVSTLKIQRTQQEDSAVYLCASSSRRGLGPYGYTFGSGTRLTVV.

Only a few counts were recorded for this clonotype. This chain joins TRBV5-1 and TRBJ2-5; TRBD2 aligns across 8 bases. The CDR3 sequence is 15 residues long. After removal of 4 bases from V and 3 bases from J, the junction contained 8 bases not matched to a gene. The germline V gene has CDR1 SGHRS and CDR2 YFSETQ. CDR3 region: CASSTTSATKETQYF. CDR3 nucleotides: TGCGCCAGCAGCACGACTAGCGCGACCAAAGAGACCCAGTACTTC.

The V call is TRBV25-1, the J call TRBJ1-1; 7 positions agree with TRBD1. The length of the CDR3 is 15 residues. Germline lookup yields CDR1 MGHDK and CDR2 SYGVNS. With V trimmed by 2 bases and J by 5 bases, 8 bases remained unmatched. CDR3 residues: CASSEQGGPRTEAFF. The CDR3 DNA follows: TGTGCCAGCAGTGAACAGGGGGGTCCGAGAACTGAAGCTTTCTTT. The variable domain in full, completed from reference TRBV25-1 and TRBJ1-1, reads EADIYQTPRYLVIGTGKKITLECSQTMGHDKMYWYQQDPGMELHLIHYSYGVNSTEKGDLSSESTVSRIRTEHFPLTLESARPSHTSQYLCASSEQGGPRTEAFFGQGTRLTVV.

This chain connects TRBV5-5 to TRBJ2-6; TRBD1 aligns across 9 bases. CDR3 size: 19 residues. Germline loops: CDR1 SGHKS, CDR2 YYEKEE (reference sequence). The V and J ends lost 4 bases and 2 bases, in that order; junction bases with no gene match: 13. The CDR3 DNA follows: TGTGCCAGCAGCCCATTGGACAGGGGAGGTAGTGCTGGGGCCAACGTCCTGACTTTC. Amino acids: CASSPLDRGGSAGANVLTF. Drawing the rest from reference TRBV5-5 and TRBJ2-6, the complete variable domain is DAGVTQSPTHLIKTRGQQVTLRCSPISGHKSVSWYQQVLGQGPQFIFQYYEKEERGRGNFPDRFSARQFPNYSSELNVNALLLGDSALYLCASSPLDRGGSAGANVLTFGAGSRLTVL.